This T cell receptor beta chain was captured in a study of neurological immune-mediated disorders. Study information: Relapsing-remitting disease affected some 31, and secondary progressive 3, of some 34 multiple sclerosis patients. Study conclusions and caveats: No CDR3 amino acid sequences were shared by expanded clones across subjects, suggesting private repertoires in all groups.

This clonotype was observed at least ten times. Its antigen remains unknown. TCRdb reanalysed the 5' RACE reads using MiXCR and keeps one entry per CDR3 protein. The sample includes roughly 90,000 distinct CDR3 sequences, roughly 3.3% of them seen just once. V lost 0 bases and J 1 base, leaving 9 bases between the germline ends. The germline CDR1 and CDR2 sequences are MNHEY and SVGAGI. The CDR3 runs 15 residues. The source of this sequence is a woman aged 45-60 years with multiple sclerosis. The sample taken for sequencing was PBMCs. This chain joins TRBV6-5 and TRBJ1-2; D might be TRBD1 (6 bases). CDR3 DNA sequence: TGTGCCAGCAGTTACTCGCAGGGGTTTAACTATGGCTACACCTTC. It codes for CASSYSQGFNYGYTF.